A single sample is the source of the 13 T cell receptor beta chains below, sequenced in a study of cytomegalovirus exposure and HLA in healthy donors. Primers for the PCR totalled 60 Vbeta and 13 Jbeta. The repertoire was sequenced with immunoSEQ multiplex PCR; TCRdb's copy has only in-frame clones and lacks some. The sample contains some 130,000 clones, around 85% of which appear only once. The sequenced material came from PBMCs. All receptors derive from a boy aged 5-17 years in good health and CMV-seronegative.

The rearrangement links TRBV9 to TRBJ2-5; 7 nucleotides line up with TRBD1. The CDR3 contains 14 residues. Per the germline V gene, CDR1 is SGDLS and CDR2 is YYNGEE. V lost 3 bases, J lost 5 bases, and 7 bases stayed unmatched. The CDR3 here is CASSATTGRETQYF. In nucleotides, the CDR3 is TGTGCCAGCAGCGCTACGACAGGGCGGGAGACCCAGTACTTC.

The gene calls are TRBV7-2 and TRBJ1-2; 8 positions match TRBD1. This CDR3 contains 14 residues. The V gene end was trimmed by 1 base and the J gene end by 4 bases; junction bases not matched to a gene: 2. Per the germline V gene, CDR1 is SGHTA and CDR2 is FQGNSA. CDR3: CASSLVTGGYGYTF. The DNA of the CDR3 is TGTGCCAGCAGCTTAGTTACAGGGGGCTATGGCTACACCTTC.

This clone was recorded once. The sample has other DNA sequences that encode this CDR3 too. The J gene is TRBJ2-5, the V gene TRBV18; D not certain. CDR3 length: 13 residues. CDR1 and CDR2 (germline): KGHSH, LQKENI. With 3 bases removed from V and 5 bases from J, the gap between germline ends came to 10 bases. CDR3: CASSPPASETQYF. DNA of the CDR3: TGTGCCAGCTCACCTCCCGCGAGCGAGACCCAGTACTTC.

The chain links TRBV2 to TRBJ2-1; D might be TRBD2 (6 bases). Looked up from germline, CDR1 is SNHLY and CDR2 is FYNNEI. With 8 bases removed from V and 10 bases from J, the gap between germline ends came to 12 bases. The length of the CDR3 is 11 residues. The CDR3 here is CASQGLGEQFF. For the CDR3, the DNA is TGTGCCAGCCAGGGACTGGGAGAGCAGTTCTTC. The full variable domain, its missing parts supplied by reference TRBV2 and TRBJ2-1, is EPEVTQTPSHQVTQMGQEVILRCVPISNHLYFYWYRQILGQKVEFLVSFYNNEISEKSEIFDDQFSVERPDGSNFTLKIRSTKLEDSAMYFCASQGLGEQFFGPGTRLTVL.

The V gene is TRBV27, the J gene TRBJ2-2; 16 nucleotides match TRBD2. The junction had 2 bases not matched to a gene; V was cut back by 6 bases and J by 7 bases. Looked up from germline, CDR1 is MNHEY and CDR2 is SMNVEV (reference sequence). This CDR3 has 15 amino acids. The DNA of the CDR3 is TGTGCCAGCAGGGGACTAGCGGGGGGGATCGGGGAGCTGTTTTTT. The encoded protein is CASRGLAGGIGELFF.

This clone was observed a few times. The chain links TRBV29-1 to TRBJ1-1; 7 bases align to TRBD1. The CDR3 is 14 residues long. CDR1 and CDR2 (germline): SQVTM, ANQGSEA. Germline trimming cut 7 bases from V and 5 bases from J; bases unmatched to any gene: 13. The CDR3 protein is CSAAWTGRLTEAFF. CDR3 DNA: TGCAGCGCGGCCTGGACAGGCCGGTTGACTGAAGCTTTCTTT.

This sequence joins TRBV6-1 and TRBJ2-7; 9 bases align to TRBD1. Trimming at V came to 8 bases and at J to 2 bases, leaving 7 bases not matched to a gene. The CDR3 runs to 14 residues. The germline V gene has CDR1 MNHNS and CDR2 SASEGT. CDR3 residues: CASCNRGHAYEQYF. In nucleotides, the CDR3 is TGTGCCAGCTGTAACAGGGGGCATGCCTACGAGCAGTACTTC.

The rearrangement links TRBV27 to TRBJ1-2; 7 bases map to TRBD1. Germline values: CDR1 MNHEY, CDR2 SMNVEV (reference sequence). This CDR3 is 15 amino acids long. V was pared by 7 bases and J by 5 bases, with 13 bases of the junction left unmatched. CDR3 protein: CASTLSGGLSYGYTF. CDR3 in DNA: TGTGCCAGCACCCTCTCAGGGGGGCTCTCATATGGCTACACCTTC.

This chain uses TRBV10-3 with TRBJ2-3, with 15 bases identical to TRBD2. V was clipped by 4 bases and J by 3 bases; unmatched bases: 11. This CDR3 region has 19 residues. Germline lookup yields CDR1 ENHRY and CDR2 SYGVKD. CDR3 sequence (DNA): TGTGCCATCAGTGCGCCCTTCGGACTAGCGGGAGGGAGTACAGATACGCAGTATTTT. Amino acid sequence: CAISAPFGLAGGSTDTQYF.

This clone was detected only once. This chain links TRBV29-1 with TRBJ1-2; TRBD1 might be the D (5 bases). CDR1 and CDR2 from the germline V gene are SQVTM and ANQGSEA. V was pared by 4 bases and J by 7 bases, with 19 bases between. The CDR3 is 14 residues long. This chain's CDR3 is CSVVGLRASGGYTF. The CDR3 DNA follows: TGCAGCGTTGTGGGGCTCAGGGCTTCGGGTGGCTACACCTTC.

This clone was observed once. In DNA form, the CDR3 reads TGCGCCAGCAGCCAAGATCCGTCCTCCCTCTATGGCTACACCTTC. Encoded protein: CASSQDPSSLYGYTF. The chain recombines TRBV4-3 with TRBJ1-2; unclear D gene. V was pared by 0 bases and J by 4 bases, with 12 bases between. This CDR3 comprises 15 residues. Germline CDR1 is LGHNA and CDR2 is YSLEER.

The rearrangement uses TRBV5-1 and TRBJ2-7; 9 positions match TRBD2. The CDR3 sequence is 12 residues long. Germline V gene data show CDR1 as SGHRS and CDR2 as YFSETQ. Germline trimming cut 7 bases from V and 7 bases from J; bases unmatched to any gene: 6. In nucleotides, the CDR3 is TGCGCCAGCGCGGCGGGGGGGCGAGAGCAGTACTTC. Protein: CASAAGGREQYF.

This clone has just one count. The V gene is TRBV5-4, the J gene TRBJ1-1; no reliable D call. The CDR3 has 14 residues. V lost 1 base, J lost 2 bases, and 9 bases lay in between. From germline, CDR1 is SGHNT and CDR2 YYREEE (reference sequence). Here the CDR3 reads CASSLFGHNTEAFF. In nucleotides, the CDR3 is TGTGCCAGCAGCTTGTTTGGGCATAACACTGAAGCTTTCTTT.